This T cell receptor beta chain originates from a study of cytomegalovirus exposure and HLA in healthy donors. Study observations and caveats: According to an earlier analysis, most TCR beta V segments yielded productive rearrangements about 90% or about 30% of the time. One cluster of highly shared sequence variants probably arose as a sequencing artifact.

With regard to this clone: Its target is unknown.

The study ran its PCR with 60 Vbeta and 13 Jbeta primers. Generated by immunoSEQ multiplex PCR, the TCRdb table keeps only in-frame clones and is missing some. The sample shows 150,000 to 250,000 clones, and less than 0.85% sits with its ten largest clones. The CDR3 sequence is 12 residues long. Looked up from germline, CDR1 is MNHEY and CDR2 is SVGAGI. Between the trimmed V and J ends, which lost 5 bases and 7 bases, there was a span of 12 bases. Sequenced input: PBMCs. The receptor was derived from a boy between 10 and 17 years old in good health and CMV-seronegative. The J gene is TRBJ2-7, the V gene TRBV6-5; D is ambiguous. The CDR3 reads CASSLNFREQYF. CDR3 bases: TGTGCCAGCAGTCTAAACTTCAGGGAGCAGTACTTC.